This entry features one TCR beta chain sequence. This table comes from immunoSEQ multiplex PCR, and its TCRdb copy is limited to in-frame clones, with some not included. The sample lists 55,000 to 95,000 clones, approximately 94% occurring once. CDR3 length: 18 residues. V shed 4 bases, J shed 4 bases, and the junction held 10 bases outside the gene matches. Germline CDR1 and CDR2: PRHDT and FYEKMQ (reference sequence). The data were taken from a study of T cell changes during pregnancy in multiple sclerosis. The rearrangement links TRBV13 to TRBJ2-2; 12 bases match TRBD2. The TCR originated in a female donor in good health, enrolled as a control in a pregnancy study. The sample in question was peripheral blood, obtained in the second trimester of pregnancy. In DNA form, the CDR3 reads TGTGCCAGCAGCTCCCGACTAGCGGGGGTTACCGGCACCGGGGAGCTGTTTTTT. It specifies CASSSRLAGVTGTGELFF. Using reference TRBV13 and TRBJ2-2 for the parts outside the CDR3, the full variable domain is AAGVIQSPRHLIKEKRETATLKCYPIPRHDTVYWYQQGPGQDPQFLISFYEKMQSDKGSIPDRFSAQQFSDYHSELNMSSLELGDSALYFCASSSRLAGVTGTGELFFGEGSRLTVL.